This is a list of T cell receptor beta chains from one sample in a study of T cell repertoires in cytomegalovirus infection. One entry per CDR3 protein results from TCRdb running MiXCR on the reads. The sample yields roughly 800,000 distinct CDR3 sequences, 25% to 35% seen once. Their antigen targets remain unknown. Here the sequenced sample was cultured CD8+ T cells from PBMCs, taken from culture after CMV antigen stimulation. These TCRs come from a human donor in good health (CMV status not recorded). Some clones in this sample may be carry-over from other donors' samples. The CDR3 runs from the conserved cysteine through the conserved F or W. The order of the fields is V gene, J gene, D gene, clone size, CDR3 DNA, CDR3 protein. D genes are given only for firm matches. Rows may omit the clone size; those that give it use once, few, many or a size class.

v_call: TRBV6-4; j_call: TRBJ1-4; d_call: -; clone_size: -; cdr3_nt: TGTGCCAGCAGCCCTCGGCGCCTTTCCGGGGATAGTAATGAAAAACTGTTTTTT; cdr3_aa: CASSPRRLSGDSNEKLFF
v_call: TRBV7-2; j_call: TRBJ2-2; d_call: TRBD2; clone_size: many; cdr3_nt: TGTGCCAGCAGCTTAGGGGAGACTAGCCCTATCACCGGGGAGCTGTTTTTT; cdr3_aa: CASSLGETSPITGELFF
v_call: TRBV6-6; j_call: TRBJ1-1; d_call: -; clone_size: -; cdr3_nt: TGTGCCAGCAGGGTGGACACTGAAGCTTTCTTT; cdr3_aa: CASRVDTEAFF
v_call: TRBV3-1; j_call: TRBJ2-5; d_call: TRBD2; clone_size: -; cdr3_nt: TGTGCCAGCAGCCCCGCGGGACTAGAGGGCGAGACCCAGTACTTC; cdr3_aa: CASSPAGLEGETQYF
v_call: TRBV6-2/TRBV6-3; j_call: TRBJ1-5; d_call: TRBD1; clone_size: -; cdr3_nt: TGTGCCAGCAGCACTCCGGGACAGGTTAGCAATCAGCCCCAGCATTTT; cdr3_aa: CASSTPGQVSNQPQHF
v_call: TRBV7-9; j_call: TRBJ2-3; d_call: -; clone_size: few; cdr3_nt: TGTGCCAGCAGCCCGACCCCGCTCTCAGATACGCAGTATTTT; cdr3_aa: CASSPTPLSDTQYF
v_call: TRBV28; j_call: TRBJ1-5; d_call: -; clone_size: few; cdr3_nt: TGTGCCAGCAGTTTTAGTCGGGATCAGCCCCAGCATTTT; cdr3_aa: CASSFSRDQPQHF
v_call: TRBV12-5; j_call: TRBJ2-1; d_call: -; clone_size: -; cdr3_nt: TGTGCTAGTGGTTTTGCCGGGGCGCTCTCCTACAATGAGCAGTTCTTC; cdr3_aa: CASGFAGALSYNEQFF
v_call: TRBV6-2/TRBV6-3; j_call: TRBJ1-1; d_call: -; clone_size: -; cdr3_nt: TGTGCCAGCAGTGAACAAAGGCCGCGGGGCACTGAAGCTTTCTTT; cdr3_aa: CASSEQRPRGTEAFF
v_call: TRBV4-1; j_call: TRBJ2-1; d_call: -; clone_size: few; cdr3_nt: TGCGCCAGCAGCCAAGACTTCTACAATGAGCAGTTCTTC; cdr3_aa: CASSQDFYNEQFF
v_call: TRBV12-3/TRBV12-4; j_call: TRBJ1-1; d_call: -; clone_size: many; cdr3_nt: TGTGCCAGCCGTCAGGGGAGCACTGAAGCTTTCTTT; cdr3_aa: CASRQGSTEAFF
v_call: TRBV29-1; j_call: TRBJ1-3; d_call: -; clone_size: -; cdr3_nt: TGCAGCGTTGGACATGGAAACACCATATATTTT; cdr3_aa: CSVGHGNTIYF
v_call: TRBV27; j_call: TRBJ2-1; d_call: -; clone_size: few; cdr3_nt: TGTGCCAGCAGTTTATCGTGGGCAAATGAGCAGTTCTTC; cdr3_aa: CASSLSWANEQFF
v_call: TRBV7-2; j_call: TRBJ2-3; d_call: TRBD2; clone_size: -; cdr3_nt: TGTGCCAGCAGCTTAGACGTCGGGGGGGCTGGCGCAGATACGCAGTATTTT; cdr3_aa: CASSLDVGGAGADTQYF
v_call: TRBV9; j_call: TRBJ2-5; d_call: TRBD1; clone_size: -; cdr3_nt: TGTGCCAGCAGCGTAGGACAGGGCACGAAGACCCAGTACTTC; cdr3_aa: CASSVGQGTKTQYF
v_call: TRBV27; j_call: TRBJ2-1; d_call: -; clone_size: -; cdr3_nt: TGTGCCAGCAGTTTACCCAACAATGAGCAGTTCTTC; cdr3_aa: CASSLPNNEQFF
v_call: TRBV13; j_call: TRBJ2-1; d_call: -; clone_size: -; cdr3_nt: TGTGCCAGCAGCTCAGCCGGGACTGCAGAGAGCTCCTACAATGAGCAGTTCTTC; cdr3_aa: CASSSAGTAESSYNEQFF
v_call: TRBV13; j_call: TRBJ1-6; d_call: TRBD1; clone_size: -; cdr3_nt: TGTGCCAGCAGCTTAAGCGACAGGGCCCCTTTGGGTTCACCCCTCCACTTT; cdr3_aa: CASSLSDRAPLGSPLHF
v_call: TRBV9; j_call: TRBJ2-1; d_call: TRBD2; clone_size: few; cdr3_nt: TGTGCCAGCAGCGTCACTAGCGGGGTTCACAATGAGCAGTTCTTC; cdr3_aa: CASSVTSGVHNEQFF
v_call: TRBV6-5; j_call: TRBJ1-2; d_call: TRBD1; clone_size: once; cdr3_nt: TGTGCCAGCAGTTACCTCTCGACCCGAGACAGGGGGGAGTTTGGCTACACCTTC; cdr3_aa: CASSYLSTRDRGEFGYTF